This TCR beta chain was recorded in a study of blood T cell repertoires in COVID-19. As for the study in general: The study drew acute and convalescent COVID-19 samples from the United States, Italy and Spain. T cells, B-cell-depleted T cells, or PBMCs provided the cDNA or gDNA that served as material.

Per the study methods: Estimation of nucleated cell counts relied on the amplification of reference gene primers. Produced via immunoSEQ multiplex PCR; TCRdb's table is partial and in-frame only. V, J and clone size reflect that table, while D and trimming were determined from the DNA. The data show 200,000 or so clones, approximately 90% seen once. The CDR3 covers 15 residues. V lost 5 bases, J lost 0 bases, and 11 bases lay in between. In germline, CDR1 is GTSNPN, CDR2 SVGIG (reference sequence). The chain employs TRBV30 and TRBJ1-6; possibly TRBD1 for D (5 bases). This receptor was taken from a man aged 65 to 85 with active or convalescent COVID-19. Sample: peripheral blood. In DNA form, the CDR3 reads TGTGCCTGGTCTCGGGGGAGCTCCTATAATTCACCCCTCCACTTT. This translates into CAWSRGSSYNSPLHF. The full variable domain, completed using reference TRBV30 and TRBJ1-6, is SQTIHQWPATLVQPVGSPLSLECTVEGTSNPNLYWYRQAAGRGLQLLFYSVGIGQISSEVPQNLSASRPQDRQFILSSKKLLLSDSGFYLCAWSRGSSYNSPLHFGNGTRLTVT.